The sequence of this TCR beta chain was determined in a study of shared clonotypes between healthy human individuals. Clones were sequenced by immunoSEQ multiplex PCR, and TCRdb holds only the in-frame ones, with some missing. The sample holds 2 million to 2.5 million clones; 85% to 95% are singletons and the top ten take around 0.35%. With 1 base removed from V and 7 bases from J, the gap between germline ends came to 11 bases. The CDR3 contains 14 residues. CDR1 is SGHTA and CDR2 is FQGNSA in the germline V gene. Comments on this clone: Its target is unknown.

Findings and limits, study-wide: Despite large depth, rarefaction showed incomplete sorted-subset sequencing.

The donors were all Caucasian adults (living in Nashville, Tennessee). A CD45RA+ naive subset and a CD45RA-negative memory subset were split from CD4+ cells. The rearrangement links TRBV7-2 to TRBJ2-1, with unresolved D. The receptor comes from a man between 18 and 29 years old in good health. Some clones in this sample may be carry-over from other donors' samples. The sample was naive CD4+ T cells from PBMCs. Noted subset: CD45RA+ positively selected. The CDR3 bases are TGTGCCAGCAGCTTAGGTGTGGGAAGTAATGAGCAGTTCTTC. Its translation: CASSLGVGSNEQFF. Combining the CDR3 with reference TRBV7-2 and TRBJ2-1 gives the whole variable domain GAGVSQSPSNKVTEKGKDVELRCDPISGHTALYWYRQSLGQGLEFLIYFQGNSAPDKSGLPSDRFSAERTGGSVSTLTIQRTQQEDSAVYLCASSLGVGSNEQFFGPGTRLTVL.